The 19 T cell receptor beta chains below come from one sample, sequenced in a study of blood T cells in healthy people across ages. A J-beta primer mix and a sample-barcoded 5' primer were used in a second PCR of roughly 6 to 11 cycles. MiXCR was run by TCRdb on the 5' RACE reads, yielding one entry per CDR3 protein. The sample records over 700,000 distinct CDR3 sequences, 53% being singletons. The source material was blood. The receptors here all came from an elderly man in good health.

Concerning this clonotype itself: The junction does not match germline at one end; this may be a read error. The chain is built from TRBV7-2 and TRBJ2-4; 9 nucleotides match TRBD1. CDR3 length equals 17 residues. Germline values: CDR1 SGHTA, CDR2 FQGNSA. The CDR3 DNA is TGTGCCAGCAGCTTAGCCGGGACAGGGAAGGCCAAAAACGTTCAGTACTTC. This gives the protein CASSLAGTGKAKNVQYF. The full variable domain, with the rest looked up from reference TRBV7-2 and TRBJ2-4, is GAGVSQSPSNKVTEKGKDVELRCDPISGHTALYWYRQSLGQGLEFLIYFQGNSAPDKSGLPSDRFSAERTGGSVSTLTIQRTQQEDSAVYLCASSLAGTGKAKNVQYFGAGTRLSVL.

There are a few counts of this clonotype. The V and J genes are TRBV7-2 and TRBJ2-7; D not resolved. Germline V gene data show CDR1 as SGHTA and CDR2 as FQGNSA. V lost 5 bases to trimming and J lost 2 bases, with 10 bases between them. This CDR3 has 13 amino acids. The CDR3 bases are TGTGCCAGCAGCCTTCAGGTAGCCTACGAGCAGTACTTC. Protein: CASSLQVAYEQYF.

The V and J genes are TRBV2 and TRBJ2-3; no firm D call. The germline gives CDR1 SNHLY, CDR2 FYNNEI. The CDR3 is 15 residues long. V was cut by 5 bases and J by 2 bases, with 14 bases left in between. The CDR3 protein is CASSFRPPDTDTQYF. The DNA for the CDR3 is TGTGCCAGCAGTTTCCGACCCCCGGACACAGATACGCAGTATTTT.

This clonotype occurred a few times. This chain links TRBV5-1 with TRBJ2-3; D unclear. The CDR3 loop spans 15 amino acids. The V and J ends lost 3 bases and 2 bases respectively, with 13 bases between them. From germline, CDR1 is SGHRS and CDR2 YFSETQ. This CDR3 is CASSSDGRNTDTQYF. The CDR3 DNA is TGCGCCAGCAGCTCGGACGGCCGCAACACAGATACGCAGTATTTT.

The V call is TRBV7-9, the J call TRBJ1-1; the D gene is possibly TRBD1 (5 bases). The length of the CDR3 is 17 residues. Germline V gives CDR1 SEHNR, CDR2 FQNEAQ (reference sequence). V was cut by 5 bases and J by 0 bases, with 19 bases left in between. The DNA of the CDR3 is TGTGCCAGCAGCCAACCGACAGAGACCATCATGAACACTGAAGCTTTCTTT. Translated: CASSQPTETIMNTEAFF.

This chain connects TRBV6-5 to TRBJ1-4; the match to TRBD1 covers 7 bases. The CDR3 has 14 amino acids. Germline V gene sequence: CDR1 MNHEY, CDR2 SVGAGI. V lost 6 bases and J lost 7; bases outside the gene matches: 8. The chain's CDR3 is CASRPQGIAEKLFF. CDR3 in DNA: TGTGCCAGCAGGCCACAGGGGATAGCTGAAAAACTGTTTTTT.

CDR3 nucleotides: TGTGCCACCGGGACAGGGGAACATCAGCCCCAGCATTTT. It codes for CATGTGEHQPQHF. V usage is TRBV21-1 and J usage is TRBJ1-5; the table's D gene call, TRBD1, was not cross checked with the DNA. TRBV21-1 is annotated as a pseudogene. The CDR3 has 13 amino acids.

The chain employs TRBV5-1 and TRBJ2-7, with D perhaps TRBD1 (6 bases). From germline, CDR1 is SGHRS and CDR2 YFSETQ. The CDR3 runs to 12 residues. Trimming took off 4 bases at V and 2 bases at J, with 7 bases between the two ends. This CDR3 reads CASSNRAYEQYF. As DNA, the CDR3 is TGCGCCAGCAGCAACAGGGCCTACGAGCAGTACTTC.

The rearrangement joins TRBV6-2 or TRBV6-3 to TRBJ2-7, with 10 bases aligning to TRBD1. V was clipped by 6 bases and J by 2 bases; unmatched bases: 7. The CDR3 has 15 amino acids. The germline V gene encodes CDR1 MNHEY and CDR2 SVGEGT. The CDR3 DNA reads TGTGCCAGCAGGCCCCACGGGACAGGGGCCTACGAGCAGTACTTC. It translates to CASRPHGTGAYEQYF.

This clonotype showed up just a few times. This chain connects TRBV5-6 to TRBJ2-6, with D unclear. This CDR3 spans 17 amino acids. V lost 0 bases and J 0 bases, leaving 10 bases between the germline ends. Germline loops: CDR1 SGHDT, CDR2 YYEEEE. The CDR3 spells CASSLDPRHSGANVLTF. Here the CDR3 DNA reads TGTGCCAGCAGCTTGGACCCCAGGCACTCTGGGGCCAACGTCCTGACTTTC.

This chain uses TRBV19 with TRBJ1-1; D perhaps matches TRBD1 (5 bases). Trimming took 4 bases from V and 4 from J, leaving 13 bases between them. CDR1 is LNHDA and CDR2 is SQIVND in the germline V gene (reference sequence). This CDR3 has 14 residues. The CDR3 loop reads CASSTKAGGTEAFF. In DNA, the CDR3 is TGTGCCAGTAGTACGAAGGCGGGGGGCACTGAAGCTTTCTTT.

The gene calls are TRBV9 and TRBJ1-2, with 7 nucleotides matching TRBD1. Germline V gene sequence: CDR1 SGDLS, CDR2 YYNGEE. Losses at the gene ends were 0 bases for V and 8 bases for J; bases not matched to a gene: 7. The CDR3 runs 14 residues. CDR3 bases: TGTGCCAGCAGCGTAGGAAAAGGGGGCGGCGGCTACACCTTC. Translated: CASSVGKGGGGYTF.

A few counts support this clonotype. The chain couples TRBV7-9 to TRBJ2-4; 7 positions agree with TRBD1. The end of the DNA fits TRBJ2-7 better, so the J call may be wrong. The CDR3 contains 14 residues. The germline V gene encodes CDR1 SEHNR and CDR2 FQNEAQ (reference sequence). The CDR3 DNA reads TGTGCCAGCAGCTTAGGACAGGGCCTGGACGAGCAGTACTTC. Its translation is CASSLGQGLDEQYF.

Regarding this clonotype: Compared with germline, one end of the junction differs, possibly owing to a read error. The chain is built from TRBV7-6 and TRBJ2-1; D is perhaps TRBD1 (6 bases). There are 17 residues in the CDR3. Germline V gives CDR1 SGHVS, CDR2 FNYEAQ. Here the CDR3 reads CVSSLGGSMYYYNEQFF. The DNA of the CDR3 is TGTGTCAGCAGCTTAGGGGGTAGTATGTACTACTACAATGAGCAGTTCTTC.

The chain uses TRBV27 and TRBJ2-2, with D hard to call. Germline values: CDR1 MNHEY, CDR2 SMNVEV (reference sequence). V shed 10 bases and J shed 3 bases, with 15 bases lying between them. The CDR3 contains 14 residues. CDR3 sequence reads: CATPRGSDTGELFF. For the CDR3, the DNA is TGTGCCACACCACGCGGCAGTGACACCGGGGAGCTGTTTTTT.

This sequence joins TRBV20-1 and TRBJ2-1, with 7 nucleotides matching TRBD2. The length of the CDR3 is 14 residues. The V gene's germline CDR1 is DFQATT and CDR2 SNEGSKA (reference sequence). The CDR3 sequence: CSLRSSGSYNEQFF. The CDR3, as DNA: TGCAGCCTAAGATCTAGCGGTTCGTACAATGAGCAGTTCTTC.

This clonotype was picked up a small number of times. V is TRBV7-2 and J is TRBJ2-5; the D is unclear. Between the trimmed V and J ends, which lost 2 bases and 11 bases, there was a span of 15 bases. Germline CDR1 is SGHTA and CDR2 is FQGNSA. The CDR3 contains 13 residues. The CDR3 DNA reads TGTGCCAGCAGCTTATTCACCCTCAATGAGCAGTACTTC. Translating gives CASSLFTLNEQYF.

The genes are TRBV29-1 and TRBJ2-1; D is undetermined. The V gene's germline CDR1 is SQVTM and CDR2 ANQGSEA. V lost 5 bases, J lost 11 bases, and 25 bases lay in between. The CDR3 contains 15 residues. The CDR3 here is CSVSRSPATISKQFF. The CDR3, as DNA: TGCAGCGTTAGCCGGAGCCCCGCTACAATCTCTAAGCAGTTCTTC.

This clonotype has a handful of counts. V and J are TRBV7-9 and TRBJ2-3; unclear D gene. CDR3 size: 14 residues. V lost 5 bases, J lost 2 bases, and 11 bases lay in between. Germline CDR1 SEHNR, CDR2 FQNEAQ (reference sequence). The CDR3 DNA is TGTGCCAGCAGCCAAACGAGGTCCACAGATACGCAGTATTTT. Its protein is CASSQTRSTDTQYF.